Following are 2 T cell receptor beta chains from one sample sequenced in a study of cytomegalovirus exposure and HLA in healthy donors. 13 Jbeta primers and 60 Vbeta primers were used for the PCR. The assay was immunoSEQ multiplex PCR, and TCRdb's table has in-frame clones only and misses some. The sample totals around 200,000 clones. Specimen: PBMCs. Every receptor here comes from a woman aged 18-29 years in good health and CMV-seropositive.

The chain links TRBV18 to TRBJ2-7, with a tentative D call TRBD1 (6 bases). The CDR3 extends over 12 amino acids. V gave up 4 bases and J gave up 6 bases, with 10 bases separating them. Germline values: CDR1 KGHSH, CDR2 LQKENI. In DNA form, the CDR3 reads TGTGCCAGCTCACAAACAGGGCTCGAGCAGTACTTC. It yields the protein CASSQTGLEQYF.

The chain links TRBV9 to TRBJ2-5, with TRBD2 matching 9 bases. The V and J ends lost 0 bases and 5 bases, in that order; junction bases with no gene match: 5. CDR3 length: 15 residues. The germline gives CDR1 SGDLS, CDR2 YYNGEE. CDR3 in amino acids: CASSVGVSGGETQYF. In DNA form, the CDR3 reads TGTGCCAGCAGCGTAGGTGTTAGCGGGGGCGAGACCCAGTACTTC.